The T cell receptor (beta chain) described here comes from a study of PD-1 blockade in classical Hodgkin lymphoma. Per germline, CDR1 SGHTA and CDR2 FQGNSA. This CDR3 has 15 amino acids. Trimming shortened V by 3 bases and J by 2 bases, and 13 bases separated the two germline ends. As to time point: cycle 4 day 1 (C4D1), after more than 5 weeks of nivolumab. Each patient experienced a relapse that followed autologous stem cell transplantation, and brentuximab vedotin exposure varied. Only in-frame clones appear in the TCRdb table, and some are missing; sequencing was by immunoSEQ multiplex PCR. Of 20,000 to 25,000 clones listed, roughly three quarters are singletons.

Material: peripheral blood mononuclear cells (PBMCs), obtained before the fourth cycle of nivolumab. J is TRBJ1-2 and V is TRBV7-2, with D hard to call. The clonotype comes from a human donor with classical Hodgkin lymphoma. The CDR3 DNA reads as TGTGCCAGCAGCTTTCGGGAGAGCTGGAACTATGGCTACACCTTC. Protein product: CASSFRESWNYGYTF.